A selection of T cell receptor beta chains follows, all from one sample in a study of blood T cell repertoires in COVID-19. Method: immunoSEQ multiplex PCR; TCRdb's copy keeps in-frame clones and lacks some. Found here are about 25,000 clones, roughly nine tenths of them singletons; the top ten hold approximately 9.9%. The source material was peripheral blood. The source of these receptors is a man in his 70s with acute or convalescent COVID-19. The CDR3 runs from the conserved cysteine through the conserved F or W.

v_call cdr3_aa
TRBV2 CASSDRYEQYF
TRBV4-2 CASSQGRGQGIPYEQYF
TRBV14 CASSPDRGYEQYF
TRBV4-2 CASSLNPGQGDNEQFF
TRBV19 CASTPMGRANTEAFF
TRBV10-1 CASSRGTGTHEQYF
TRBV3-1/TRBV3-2 CASSPTGFQETQYF
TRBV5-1 CASSPSGFTDTQYF
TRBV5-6 CASSSWGLAGPNEQFF
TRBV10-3 CAIFPGRGDTQYF
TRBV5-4 CASSLTIRDFGDEQFF
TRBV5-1 CASSLGGSPPGELFF
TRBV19 CASRNLLGGNSPLHF
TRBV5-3 CARSPSDTGELFF
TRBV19 CASSRGDGSNQPQHF
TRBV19 CASKVTDSSYEQYF
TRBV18 CASSPRGGGGPNNQPQHF
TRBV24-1 CATGVLGQGDDEEQYF
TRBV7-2 CASSLQKVGGLEETQYF
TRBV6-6 CASQDSMNEQFF
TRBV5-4 CASSPRGYEGEQYF
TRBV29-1 CSVTRATEAFF